The 9 T cell receptor beta chains in this list originate from one sample, sequenced in a study of T cells after yellow fever vaccination. TCRdb recomputed calls from the 5' RACE reads with MiXCR, one row per CDR3 protein. The sample shows 550,000 or so distinct CDR3 sequences, about 19% of them seen only once. The material sequenced was PBMCs, taken 15 days after the yellow fever booster vaccination. All receptors come from a man between 25 and 39 years old who received the YFV17D yellow fever vaccine.

The V gene is TRBV20-1, the J gene TRBJ2-1; a possible D gene is TRBD2 (6 bases). With 5 bases removed from V and 4 bases from J, the gap between germline ends came to 18 bases. CDR3 length: 15 amino acids. Germline V gene lookup returns CDR1 DFQATT and CDR2 SNEGSKA (reference sequence). The CDR3 loop reads CSAPQGSGPYNEQFF. The CDR3, as DNA: TGCAGTGCTCCCCAAGGAAGCGGGCCTTACAATGAGCAGTTCTTC.

This clonotype was observed a few times. V and J are TRBV10-3 and TRBJ2-1, with D tentatively TRBD1 or TRBD2 (5 bases each). The CDR3 is 13 residues long. Deletions cut 2 bases from V and 9 bases from J, with 11 bases between. Germline assignment: CDR1 ENHRY and CDR2 SYGVKD. CDR3 DNA sequence: TGTGCCATCAGTGAGGGGACCTCGGCTGAGCAGTTCTTC. This translates into CAISEGTSAEQFF.

The V and J genes are TRBV7-9 and TRBJ2-1, with 8 positions matching TRBD2. The V and J ends lost 5 bases and 8 bases, in that order; junction bases with no gene match: 11. CDR1 and CDR2 (germline): SEHNR, FQNEAQ (reference sequence). The CDR3 consists of 15 residues. This chain's CDR3 is CASSIPGLGIDEQFF. DNA for the CDR3: TGTGCCAGCAGCATCCCGGGACTAGGAATCGATGAGCAGTTCTTC. Together with reference TRBV7-9 and TRBJ2-1, the CDR3 gives the full variable domain: DTGVSQNPRHKITKRGQNVTFRCDPISEHNRLYWYRQTLGQGPEFLTYFQNEAQLEKSRLLSDRFSAERPKGSFSTLEIQRTEQGDSAMYLCASSIPGLGIDEQFFGPGTRLTVL.

The CDR3 sequence is CASSNIGHQPQHF. The CDR3 nucleotides read TGTGCCAGCAGCAATATAGGGCATCAGCCCCAGCATTTT. The chain joins TRBV21-1 to TRBJ1-5. TRBV21-1 has pseudogene status. The CDR3 length is 13 residues.

The gene calls are TRBV6-2 or TRBV6-3 and TRBJ2-1; 8 bases are a match to TRBD1. The CDR3 is 16 residues long. Germline CDR1 MNHEY, CDR2 SVGEGT. Trimming cost V 7 bases and J 4 bases; bases outside gene matches: 12. The CDR3 protein is CASITGQGRKYNEQFF. The DNA for the CDR3 is TGTGCCAGCATTACCGGACAGGGAAGAAAGTACAATGAGCAGTTCTTC.

This clonotype was seen a few times. The V gene is TRBV12-5, the J gene TRBJ2-7; 8 nucleotides line up with TRBD1. This CDR3 has 17 amino acids. From germline, CDR1 is LGHNT and CDR2 FRNRAP. The V segment lost 1 base and the J segment 7 bases; nucleotides outside the gene matches: 15. The CDR3 is CASGLDSWTGPLGEQYF. In nucleotides, the CDR3 is TGTGCTAGTGGTTTGGACTCCTGGACAGGGCCTTTGGGGGAGCAGTACTTC.

This clonotype has a count of ten or more. The chain couples TRBV5-6 to TRBJ2-5; TRBD1 might be the D (6 bases). The V gene's germline CDR1 is SGHDT and CDR2 YYEEEE. V was pared by 7 bases and J by 2 bases, with 18 bases between. The CDR3 sequence is 15 residues long. In DNA form, the CDR3 reads TGTGCCAGCTCGTTCAGAGGGGGTGGTCAAGAGACCCAGTACTTC. Translation: CASSFRGGGQETQYF.

On this clonotype: At one end the junction does not follow the germline gene, possibly because of a read error. This chain links TRBV14 with TRBJ2-3; TRBD2 matches 13 bases. The CDR3 is made up of 14 amino acids. CDR1 and CDR2 (germline): SGHDN, FVKESK. This CDR3 is CASSQVGLAGPPIF. Written as DNA, the CDR3 is TGTGCCAGCAGCCAAGTGGGACTAGCGGGACCTCCCATTTTT.

The rearrangement uses TRBV5-6 and TRBJ2-7, with D possibly TRBD1 on 6 matching bases. The CDR3 consists of 15 residues. V lost 4 bases, J lost 3 bases, and 17 bases lay in between. Looked up from germline, CDR1 is SGHDT and CDR2 is YYEEEE. The CDR3 DNA is TGTGCCAGCAGCCTTCCGGGACACCGTGACTACGAGCAGTACTTC. Its protein product is CASSLPGHRDYEQYF.